This T cell receptor (beta chain) was recovered during a study of blood T cell repertoires in COVID-19. Turning to the study itself: PBMCs, B-cell-depleted T cells, or T cells were the source of the cDNA or gDNA that made up the material.

The V gene's germline CDR1 is MGHDK and CDR2 SYGVNS. The CDR3 totals 13 residues. Trimming took 3 bases from V and 1 from J, leaving 5 bases between them. Data came from immunoSEQ multiplex PCR; TCRdb stores just in-frame clones and leaves some out. The sample carries about 170,000 clones, 70% to 80% recorded once. The chain employs TRBV25-1 and TRBJ2-3; unclear D gene. The receptor was derived from a man in his 60s with acute or convalescent COVID-19. The sequencing sample was made of peripheral blood. The CDR3 sequence is CASSEAGTDTQYF. CDR3 nucleotides: TGTGCCAGCAGTGAGGCAGGCACAGATACGCAGTATTTT.